The 26 T cell receptor beta chains below all came from one sample that was sequenced in a study of blood T cell repertoires in COVID-19 (TCRdb year 2020). Libraries were constructed by the immunoSEQ multiplex PCR assay. Not all clones reach the TCRdb copy of this immuneACCESS table, which keeps in-frame sequences only. Checked studies attribute under half of the gap to unresolved V genes and leave the rest unexplained. Present in this sample are around 140,000 clones, 80% to 90% of which were seen just once. The top ten clonotypes cover around 2.9% of the sample. Sample: peripheral blood. Source of these receptors: a man in his fifties or sixties with active or convalescent COVID-19.

This chain connects TRBV11-3 to TRBJ2-2; 8 bases match TRBD1. Per germline, CDR1 SGHNT and CDR2 YENEEA. The V segment lost 5 bases and the J segment 7 bases; nucleotides outside the gene matches: 12. This CDR3 has 16 amino acids. CDR3: CASSDRTGTFNGELFF. The CDR3 nucleotides read TGTGCCAGCAGCGATCGGACAGGGACATTCAACGGGGAGCTGTTTTTT. The full variable domain, its missing parts supplied by reference TRBV11-3 and TRBJ2-2, is EAGVVQSPRYKIIEKKQPVAFWCNPISGHNTLYWYLQNLGQGPELLIRYENEEAVDDSQLPKDRFSAERLKGVDSTLKIQPAELGDSAVYLCASSDRTGTFNGELFFGEGSRLTVL.

V gene TRBV28 combines with J gene TRBJ2-1; TRBD1 matches at 8 bases. CDR1 and CDR2 from the germline V gene are MDHEN and SYDVKM. This CDR3 has 16 amino acids. The V segment lost 8 bases and the J segment 2 bases; nucleotides outside the gene matches: 11. DNA for the CDR3: TGTGCCAGCTGGGGGTGGGGGACAGGTCCCTACAATGAGCAGTTCTTC. Translated: CASWGWGTGPYNEQFF.

The rearrangement links TRBV19 to TRBJ1-6; D is unresolved. Germline CDR1 reads LNHDA; CDR2 reads SQIVND (reference sequence). The CDR3 is 15 residues long. The V end lost 5 bases, the J end lost 7 bases, and 15 bases lay between the germline ends. The CDR3 sequence: CASSDQTRRNSPLHF. The CDR3 coding sequence is TGTGCCAGTAGTGATCAGACAAGGAGGAATTCACCCCTCCACTTT.

V and J are TRBV7-2 and TRBJ1-4; D uncertain. CDR1 and CDR2 (germline): SGHTA, FQGNSA. Trimming took 8 bases from V and 4 from J, leaving 17 bases between them. The CDR3 sequence is 15 residues long. The CDR3 here is CASGKNGGGNEKLFF. CDR3 DNA sequence: TGTGCCAGCGGGAAGAACGGAGGCGGTAATGAAAAACTGTTTTTT.

CDR3: CASSLGGGRGNNEQFF. Written as DNA, the CDR3 is TGCGCCAGCAGCTTGGGGGGCGGGAGGGGTAACAATGAGCAGTTCTTC. The chain joins TRBV5-1 to TRBJ2-1; 9 bases align to TRBD2. Trimming at V came to 0 bases and at J to 5 bases, leaving 6 bases not matched to a gene. CDR3 length equals 16 residues. CDR1 is SGHRS and CDR2 is YFSETQ in the germline V gene.

The chain employs TRBV29-1 and TRBJ1-5; 8 nucleotides align to TRBD1. The CDR3 loop spans 14 amino acids. J was trimmed by 1 base and V by 5 bases; bases with no gene match: 4. CDR1 and CDR2 (germline): SQVTM, ANQGSEA. Here the CDR3 reads CSVLTGGSNQPQHF. CDR3 coding DNA: TGCAGCGTTCTCACAGGGGGAAGCAATCAGCCCCAGCATTTT.

The chain employs TRBV3-1 (or the pseudogene TRBV3-2) and TRBJ2-5, with 11 bases aligning to TRBD2. Germline V gene lookup returns CDR1 LGHDT and CDR2 YNNKEL (reference sequence). V trimming: 4 bases; J trimming: 5 bases; junction bases outside the gene matches: 9. This CDR3 contains 16 residues. The CDR3 protein is CASSLGLAGGWETQYF. Here the CDR3 DNA reads TGTGCCAGCAGCCTTGGGCTAGCGGGAGGATGGGAGACCCAGTACTTC.

V is TRBV7-3 and J is TRBJ2-2; possible D gene TRBD1, 5 bases. V lost 5 bases and J lost 6, with 13 bases in between. There are 14 residues in the CDR3. CDR1 and CDR2 (germline): SGHTA, FQGTGA. This chain's CDR3 is CASSQQATAGELFF. In DNA form, the CDR3 reads TGTGCCAGCAGCCAACAGGCGACGGCCGGGGAGCTGTTTTTT.

This clone was observed a few times. The rearrangement links TRBV27 to TRBJ1-6; D is perhaps TRBD1 (5 bases). There are 15 residues in the CDR3. The germline V and J ends were trimmed by 6 bases and 0 bases, with 9 bases remaining between them. Per germline, CDR1 MNHEY and CDR2 SMNVEV (reference sequence). The CDR3 spells CASRPTGSYNSPLHF. CDR3 coding DNA: TGTGCCAGCAGACCTACAGGCTCCTATAATTCACCCCTCCACTTT.

This clone is a singleton in its sample. The V gene is TRBV7-2, the J gene TRBJ1-1; D ambiguous. Deletions cut 1 base from V and 3 bases from J, with 9 bases between. The CDR3 is 14 residues long. Germline loops: CDR1 SGHTA, CDR2 FQGNSA. CDR3: CASSLDSLYTEAFF. The CDR3 DNA reads TGTGCCAGCAGCTTAGATTCGTTGTACACTGAAGCTTTCTTT.

The rearrangement joins TRBV12-3 or TRBV12-4 to TRBJ1-2; D gene ambiguous. V was clipped by 6 bases and J by 0 bases, with 8 bases between them. CDR3 length equals 13 residues. The CDR3 DNA is TGTGCCAGCAGCCTCGACACTAACTATGGCTACACCTTC. Protein: CASSLDTNYGYTF.

The CDR3 DNA follows: TGTGCCAGCAGCCAATCAGGAGAGACCCAGTACTTC. It translates to CASSQSGETQYF. The chain employs TRBV12-3 or TRBV12-4 and TRBJ2-5; D gene uncertain. The CDR3 loop spans 12 amino acids. V was shortened by 6 bases and J by 4 bases, with 9 bases between the two germline ends.

The chain joins TRBV5-1 to TRBJ2-1, with TRBD2 matching 9 bases. The V and J ends lost 4 bases and 9 bases, in that order; junction bases with no gene match: 11. The CDR3 runs 15 residues. The germline V gene encodes CDR1 SGHRS and CDR2 YFSETQ. CDR3 in DNA: TGCGCCAGCAGCGCCCTAGCGGGGATGGAAGGTGAGCAGTTCTTC. The encoded protein is CASSALAGMEGEQFF. The full variable domain, rest sourced from reference TRBV5-1 and TRBJ2-1, is KAGVTQTPRYLIKTRGQQVTLSCSPISGHRSVSWYQQTPGQGLQFLFEYFSETQRNKGNFPGRFSGRQFSNSRSEMNVSTLELGDSALYLCASSALAGMEGEQFFGPGTRLTVL.

This clone appeared a few times. The chain combines TRBV11-2 with TRBJ2-2, with 11 bases identical to TRBD2. With V trimmed by 5 bases and J by 6 bases, 8 bases remained unmatched. The CDR3 runs to 16 residues. CDR1 is SGHAT, CDR2 FQNNGV, per germline. The chain's CDR3 is CASSPLAGGGAGELFF. CDR3 DNA sequence: TGTGCCAGCAGCCCCCTAGCGGGAGGCGGTGCCGGGGAGCTGTTTTTT.

This rearrangement joins TRBV29-1 to TRBJ1-1; D perhaps matches TRBD1 (5 bases). Germline V gene sequence: CDR1 SQVTM, CDR2 ANQGSEA. With 7 bases removed from V and 0 bases from J, the gap between germline ends came to 18 bases. This CDR3 region has 15 residues. The CDR3 protein is CSAPARGGVNTEAFF. The CDR3 nucleotides read TGCAGCGCCCCCGCTCGCGGAGGGGTGAACACTGAAGCTTTCTTT.

The CDR3 loop is CASSQGQGGYTF. The DNA for the CDR3 is TGTGCCAGCAGCCAAGGGCAGGGGGGCTACACCTTC. The chain couples TRBV3-1 (or the pseudogene TRBV3-2) to TRBJ1-2; TRBD1 might be the D (6 bases). The CDR3 runs 12 residues. Per the germline V gene, CDR1 is LGHDT and CDR2 is YNNKEL (reference sequence). V lost 1 base to trimming and J lost 8 bases, with 8 bases between them.

This chain links TRBV19 with TRBJ1-2, with no clear D. CDR1 LNHDA and CDR2 SQIVND come from the germline V gene (reference sequence). V was cut by 3 bases and J by 2 bases, with 16 bases left in between. CDR3 size: 16 residues. CDR3 sequence reads: CASSMNLPGMNYGYTF. The CDR3, as DNA: TGTGCCAGTAGTATGAACCTTCCAGGCATGAACTATGGCTACACCTTC.

V usage is TRBV18 and J usage is TRBJ1-1; tentatively, D is TRBD1 (5 bases). CDR1 KGHSH and CDR2 LQKENI come from the germline V gene. The CDR3 is made up of 15 amino acids. Trimming shortened V by 2 bases and J by 5 bases, and 15 bases separated the two germline ends. The CDR3 DNA is TGTGCCAGCTCACCAAGGACCGGGGGGGGGACTGAAGCTTTCTTT. As protein: CASSPRTGGGTEAFF. Complete variable domain (other parts from reference TRBV18 and TRBJ1-1): NAGVMQNPRHLVRRRGQEARLRCSPMKGHSHVYWYRQLPEEGLKFMVYLQKENIIDESGMPKERFSAEFPKEGPSILRIQQVVRGDSAAYFCASSPRTGGGTEAFFGQGTRLTVV.

With regard to this clone: Germline and junction disagree at one end, which may indicate a read error. The chain employs TRBV27 and TRBJ2-3; tentative D call: TRBD1 (5 bases). Germline CDR1 reads MNHEY; CDR2 reads SMNVEV (reference sequence). The CDR3 spans 12 residues. The CDR3 region has the DNA TGTGACAGCCTACAGGGCACAGATACGCAGTATTTT. Encoded protein: CDSLQGTDTQYF.

This clone turned up a few times. The chain recombines TRBV5-6 with TRBJ2-1, with 8 bases lining up with TRBD2. Germline CDR1 and CDR2: SGHDT and YYEEEE. The trim removed 1 base at V and 10 bases at J, leaving 13 bases unmatched. CDR3 size: 16 residues. The CDR3 sequence: CASSLWGLGISREQFF. Written as DNA, the CDR3 is TGTGCCAGCAGCTTGTGGGGACTAGGGATTTCCCGGGAGCAGTTCTTC.

The V and J genes are TRBV9 and TRBJ1-2; weak D call: TRBD1 (6 bases). Germline values: CDR1 SGDLS, CDR2 YYNGEE. V lost 3 bases and J lost 8, with 20 bases in between. CDR3 size: 15 residues. The CDR3 region is CASSGRNSGVGGYTF. CDR3 DNA: TGTGCCAGCAGCGGCCGGAATTCAGGGGTGGGCGGCTACACCTTC.

The chain carries TRBV4-2 and TRBJ2-7; 13 nucleotides match TRBD2. This CDR3 is built from 16 residues. Germline CDR1 LGHNA, CDR2 YNFKEQ. J lost 2 bases, V lost 0 bases, and 1 base had no gene match. The CDR3 region is CASSQELAGGTYEQYF. The CDR3 nucleotides read TGTGCCAGCAGCCAAGAACTAGCGGGAGGGACCTACGAGCAGTACTTC.

The chain links TRBV5-1 to TRBJ2-7, with D perhaps matching TRBD2 (5 bases). The germline gives CDR1 SGHRS, CDR2 YFSETQ. Deletions cut 3 bases from V and 5 bases from J, with 9 bases between. The CDR3 contains 12 residues. CDR3: CASSWERDEQYF. For the CDR3, the DNA is TGCGCCAGCAGCTGGGAGAGAGACGAGCAGTACTTC.

This clone has at least ten counts. The rearrangement uses TRBV11-2 and TRBJ1-1; TRBD1 matches at 7 bases. With V trimmed by 3 bases and J by 13 bases, 5 bases remained unmatched. Germline V lookup: CDR1 SGHAT, CDR2 FQNNGV. The CDR3 totals 11 residues. For the CDR3, the DNA is TGTGCCAGCAGCTTTCGGACAGGTGTTTTCTTT. Its translation is CASSFRTGVFF. Combining the CDR3 with reference TRBV11-2 and TRBJ1-1 gives the whole variable domain EAGVAQSPRYKIIEKRQSVAFWCNPISGHATLYWYQQILGQGPKLLIQFQNNGVVDDSQLPKDRFSAERLKGVDSTLKIQPAKLEDSAVYLCASSFRTGVFFGQGTRLTVV.

The chain is built from TRBV7-3 and TRBJ2-3, with 7 nucleotides matching TRBD2. Germline V lookup: CDR1 SGHTA, CDR2 FQGTGA. The ends lost 4 bases at V and 3 bases at J; junction bases unmatched: 7. The CDR3 contains 15 residues. CDR3 loop: CASSYTPGGTDTQYF. CDR3 coding DNA: TGTGCCAGCAGCTATACCCCCGGGGGGACAGATACGCAGTATTTT. Full variable domain (rest looked up from reference TRBV7-3 and TRBJ2-3): GAGVSQTPSNKVTEKGKYVELRCDPISGHTALYWYRQSLGQGPEFLIYFQGTGAADDSGLPNDRFFAVRPEGSVSTLKIQRTERGDSAVYLCASSYTPGGTDTQYFGPGTRLTVL.

This chain links TRBV4-2 with TRBJ2-7; TRBD2 aligns across 7 bases. The CDR3 extends over 14 amino acids. From germline, CDR1 is LGHNA and CDR2 YNFKEQ. V was pared by 0 bases and J by 12 bases, with 11 bases of the junction left unmatched. The CDR3 bases are TGTGCCAGCAGCCAAGATCTGGGGGGGAGGACACCGTACTTC. Its protein is CASSQDLGGRTPYF.